A selection of T cell receptor beta chains follows, all from one sample in a study of neoadjuvant anti-PD-1 for oral cavity cancer. Repertoires were generated with immunoSEQ multiplex PCR, while TCRdb's copy carries only in-frame clones and drops some. The sample lists 55,000 to 80,000 clones, around 82% occurring once. The specimen comprised PBMCs, sampled before nivolumab (anti-PD-1) treatment. These receptors all come from a person aged 35-80 years with oral cavity squamous cell carcinoma. Both conserved end residues are part of each CDR3. D genes are given only for firm matches. Expanded clones get a size class; other rows say once, few or many, or leave the size out.

>.|few|TRBV4-1|TRBJ1-3
CASSPFGISGNTIYF
TGCGCCAGCAGCCCCTTTGGGATCTCTGGAAACACCATATATTTT
>.|.|TRBV5-1|TRBJ2-7
CASSAAGSYSYEQYF
TGCGCCAGCAGCGCGGCAGGGAGTTATTCCTACGAGCAGTACTTC
>TRBD1|.|TRBV15|TRBJ2-3
CATSRQGADTQYF
TGTGCCACCAGCAGACAGGGGGCAGATACGCAGTATTTT
>TRBD1|.|TRBV2|TRBJ2-7
CASRSPGQAPYEQYF
TGTGCCAGCAGATCACCGGGACAGGCCCCCTACGAGCAGTACTTC
>.|few|TRBV25-1|TRBJ2-3
CASSAWFGGSSTDTQYF
TGTGCCAGCAGCGCCTGGTTTGGGGGTTCTAGCACAGATACGCAGTATTTT
>.|few|TRBV5-1|TRBJ1-1
CASSLVRMNTEAFF
TGCGCCAGCAGCTTGGTCAGAATGAACACTGAAGCTTTCTTT
>.|.|TRBV30|TRBJ1-1
CAWTTPRRGAFF
TGTGCCTGGACGACCCCCCGGCGCGGGGCTTTCTTT
>.|once|TRBV4-2|TRBJ2-5
CASSPEGSQETQYF
TGTGCCAGCAGCCCAGAGGGTTCCCAAGAGACCCAGTACTTC
>TRBD2|once|TRBV15|TRBJ2-1
CATRFRSGDNEQFF
TGTGCCACCAGATTCCGTAGCGGGGACAATGAGCAGTTCTTC
>.|once|TRBV2|TRBJ1-2
CASSEGSLRAKGYGYTF
TGTGCCAGCAGTGAGGGGTCCTTGAGGGCAAAAGGTTATGGCTACACCTTC
>TRBD1|.|TRBV6-1|TRBJ2-6
CASSAWTGGYGGANVLTF
TGTGCCAGCAGTGCCTGGACAGGGGGTTATGGTGGGGCCAACGTCCTGACTTTC
>.|.|TRBV19|TRBJ2-5
CASSPRGSETQYF
TGTGCCAGTAGCCCTCGGGGCTCTGAGACCCAGTACTTC
>TRBD1|.|TRBV5-1|TRBJ2-7
CASSERQGAEVYEQYF
TGCGCCAGCAGCGAAAGACAGGGGGCGGAAGTGTACGAGCAGTACTTC
>TRBD2|.|TRBV6-1|TRBJ2-1
CASSEMTSGHNEQFF
TGTGCCAGCAGTGAAATGACTAGCGGGCACAACGAGCAGTTCTTC
>.|.|TRBV30|TRBJ2-7
CAWTGSSDSSYEQYF
TGTGCCTGGACTGGGTCATCGGATAGCTCCTACGAGCAGTACTTC
>.|.|TRBV7-2|TRBJ1-1
CASFSSGTNTEAFF
TGTGCCAGCTTTTCTTCAGGGACGAACACTGAAGCTTTCTTT
>TRBD1|few|TRBV5-1|TRBJ2-7
CASTYRQGGYEQYF
TGCGCCAGCACCTACCGACAGGGCGGTTACGAGCAGTACTTC
>.|.|TRBV7-6|TRBJ1-5
CASSLSRGLNQPQHF
TGTGCCAGCAGCTTATCTCGGGGCCTTAATCAGCCCCAGCATTTT
>TRBD1|few|TRBV5-6|TRBJ2-7
CASSLSRGPIEQYF
TGTGCCAGCAGCTTGAGTAGGGGGCCCATCGAGCAGTACTTC
>.|.|TRBV6-1|TRBJ2-5
CASSVGQSQETQYF
TGTGCCAGCAGTGTTGGGCAGTCACAAGAGACCCAGTACTTC
>TRBD1|.|TRBV5-4|TRBJ1-3
CASRKGQGGNTIYF
TGTGCCAGCAGGAAAGGACAGGGTGGAAACACCATATATTTT